The 26 T cell receptor beta chains in this list originate from one sample, sequenced in a study of TIL therapy for anti-PD-1-resistant metastatic lung cancer. Sequencing used immunoSEQ v3. Data came from immunoSEQ multiplex PCR; TCRdb stores just in-frame clones and leaves some out. The table has some 60,000 clones, around 67% seen once; the top ten hold 1.8%. The time point was: pre-treatment sample, taken before nivolumab and TIL therapy. The source material was blood, sampled at baseline. The receptors come from a person aged 30 to 80 with non-small cell lung cancer.

This clone was detected a few times. The chain combines TRBV7-9 with TRBJ2-3; D is possibly TRBD2 (5 bases). V gave up 5 bases and J gave up 4 bases, with 7 bases separating them. The CDR3 runs to 12 residues. Germline CDR1 and CDR2: SEHNR and FQNEAQ (reference sequence). The CDR3: CASSLSADTQYF. The CDR3 DNA follows: TGTGCCAGCAGCCTTAGCGCAGATACGCAGTATTTT.

The rearrangement links TRBV11-2 to TRBJ1-1; D ambiguous. Per the germline V gene, CDR1 is SGHAT and CDR2 is FQNNGV. Trimming removed 1 base at V and 3 bases at J, with 6 bases between. The CDR3 is 13 residues long. The CDR3, as DNA: TGTGCCAGCAGCTTAGGTCTATACACTGAAGCTTTCTTT. Its translation: CASSLGLYTEAFF.

This chain joins TRBV14 and TRBJ1-1; perhaps TRBD1 as D (5 bases). V lost 9 bases, J lost 5 bases, and 19 bases lay in between. The germline V gene has CDR1 SGHDN and CDR2 FVKESK. The CDR3 spans 14 residues. CDR3 coding DNA: TGTGCCAGTCCTGGGGCCCAGGGAAAAACTGAAGCTTTCTTT. It is translated as CASPGAQGKTEAFF.

The rearrangement links TRBV2 to TRBJ2-7; the D gene is possibly TRBD1 (6 bases). Germline values: CDR1 SNHLY, CDR2 FYNNEI. V was cut by 4 bases and J by 5 bases, with 18 bases left in between. The CDR3 has 15 amino acids. This CDR3 is CASSGETGVMHEQYF. The CDR3 region has the DNA TGTGCCAGCAGTGGGGAGACAGGAGTTATGCACGAGCAGTACTTC.

The chain recombines TRBV27 with TRBJ2-1; TRBD2 matches 8 bases. The CDR3 loop spans 15 amino acids. The junction had 8 bases not matched to a gene; V was cut back by 8 bases and J by 2 bases. Germline V gene data show CDR1 as MNHEY and CDR2 as SMNVEV (reference sequence). CDR3 DNA sequence: TGTGCCAGCGCCCTAGCGGGCCCGACCTACAATGAGCAGTTCTTC. Its protein is CASALAGPTYNEQFF.

V gene TRBV29-1 combines with J gene TRBJ1-2; TRBD1 matches at 12 bases. Germline lookup yields CDR1 SQVTM and CDR2 ANQGSEA. The trim removed 6 bases at V and 4 bases at J, leaving 12 bases unmatched. This CDR3 has 16 residues. The CDR3 coding sequence is TGCAGCGTCGCTGACCGGGACAGGGGGCGAGGCTATGGCTACACCTTC. This sequence encodes CSVADRDRGRGYGYTF. Using reference TRBV29-1 and TRBJ1-2 for the parts outside the CDR3, the full variable domain is SAVISQKPSRDICQRGTSLTIQCQVDSQVTMMFWYRQQPGQSLTLIATANQGSEATYESGFVIDKFPISRPNLTFSTLTVSNMSPEDSSIYLCSVADRDRGRGYGYTFGSGTRLTVV.

V is TRBV2 and J is TRBJ2-3, with TRBD1 matching 9 bases. CDR1 and CDR2 (germline): SNHLY, FYNNEI. This CDR3 has 18 amino acids. Germline trimming cut 10 bases from V and 1 base from J; bases unmatched to any gene: 18. CDR3 amino acids: CANRGDKQGAGGTDTQYF. CDR3 sequence (DNA): TGTGCCAACAGAGGGGACAAACAGGGGGCGGGGGGCACAGATACGCAGTATTTT.

A single count supports this clone. The chain combines TRBV15 with TRBJ2-3; no definite D call. V dropped 0 bases and J dropped 0 bases, with 7 bases sitting between them. The CDR3 spans 15 residues. Germline lookup yields CDR1 LNHNV and CDR2 YYDKDF (reference sequence). The CDR3 nucleotides read TGTGCCACCAGCAGAGAACCGTCTAGCACAGATACGCAGTATTTT. This codes for CATSREPSSTDTQYF. Complete variable domain (other parts from reference TRBV15 and TRBJ2-3): DAMVIQNPRYQVTQFGKPVTLSCSQTLNHNVMYWYQQKSSQAPKLLFHYYDKDFNNEADTPDNFQSRRPNTSFCFLDIRSPGLGDTAMYLCATSREPSSTDTQYFGPGTRLTVL.

The chain uses TRBV2 and TRBJ2-2; 10 bases map to TRBD2. The CDR3 sequence is 20 residues long. After removal of 2 bases from V and 4 bases from J, the junction contained 16 bases not matched to a gene. The germline V gene encodes CDR1 SNHLY and CDR2 FYNNEI. For the CDR3, the DNA is TGTGCCAGCAGTGAATGGTTAACTAGCGGGAACGGTCTGGGCACCGGGGAGCTGTTTTTT. It encodes CASSEWLTSGNGLGTGELFF. Together with reference TRBV2 and TRBJ2-2, the CDR3 gives the full variable domain: EPEVTQTPSHQVTQMGQEVILRCVPISNHLYFYWYRQILGQKVEFLVSFYNNEISEKSEIFDDQFSVERPDGSNFTLKIRSTKLEDSAMYFCASSEWLTSGNGLGTGELFFGEGSRLTVL.

The chain carries TRBV11-2 and TRBJ2-1; D unclear. CDR3 length equals 12 residues. Germline CDR1 SGHAT, CDR2 FQNNGV. V shed 0 bases and J shed 6 bases, with 3 bases lying between them. The CDR3 region has the DNA TGTGCCAGCAGCTTAGATACCAATGAGCAGTTCTTC. Translating gives CASSLDTNEQFF.

The genes are TRBV4-3 and TRBJ1-2; tentative D call: TRBD1 (5 bases). V gave up 5 bases and J gave up 2 bases, with 15 bases separating them. Per germline, CDR1 LGHNA and CDR2 YSLEER. CDR3 length: 15 residues. This CDR3 is CASSETVNLNYGYTF. DNA for the CDR3: TGCGCCAGCAGCGAGACAGTGAACCTAAACTATGGCTACACCTTC.

V gene TRBV6-1 combines with J gene TRBJ2-6; TRBD1 matches at 8 bases. The germline V gene has CDR1 MNHNS and CDR2 SASEGT. There are 15 residues in the CDR3. Germline trimming cut 4 bases from V and 2 bases from J; bases unmatched to any gene: 1. CDR3 nucleotide sequence: TGTGCCAGCAGTGGACAGGGGACTGGGGCCAACGTCCTGACTTTC. Translation gives CASSGQGTGANVLTF.

V gene TRBV6-6 combines with J gene TRBJ1-1; 7 nucleotides line up with TRBD1. Per germline, CDR1 MNHNY and CDR2 SVGAGI (reference sequence). There are 15 residues in the CDR3. V gave up 6 bases and J gave up 1 base; unmatched junction bases: 8. The CDR3 DNA sequence: TGTGCCAGCAGCCTAGGGACAGCGGGGAACACTGAAGCTTTCTTT. Amino acids: CASSLGTAGNTEAFF.

The genes are TRBV19 and TRBJ2-5; 8 nucleotides align to TRBD2. CDR1 and CDR2 from the germline V gene are LNHDA and SQIVND (reference sequence). V shed 6 bases and J 2 bases; nucleotides not matched to a gene: 8. The CDR3 contains 15 residues. CDR3 region: CASSLIIAGQETQYF. CDR3 nucleotides: TGTGCCAGTAGCTTAATCATAGCGGGACAAGAGACCCAGTACTTC.

This clone was seen more than once but under ten times. The CDR3 DNA follows: TGTGCCAGCTCAGTCGAGAGGGATTCACCCCTCCACTTT. Translation gives CASSVERDSPLHF. The chain couples TRBV18 to TRBJ1-6; D not resolved. The CDR3 spans 13 residues. Trimming pared 5 bases from V and 8 bases from J, leaving 10 bases between. Germline-derived CDR1 and CDR2 are KGHSH and LQKENI.

This clone was seen just once. This chain connects TRBV9 to TRBJ1-5; a weak D match, TRBD1 (6 bases). The V end lost 5 bases, the J end lost 3 bases, and 12 bases lay between the germline ends. There are 14 residues in the CDR3. The germline V gene encodes CDR1 SGDLS and CDR2 YYNGEE. CDR3 nucleotide sequence: TGTGCCAGCAGTGTCGGGGGGCCCAATCAGCCCCAGCATTTT. This sequence encodes CASSVGGPNQPQHF.

This chain uses TRBV5-1 with TRBJ1-5; D uncertain. Trimming removed 0 bases from V and 4 bases from J, with 5 bases in between. Germline CDR1 and CDR2: SGHRS and YFSETQ. The CDR3 consists of 13 residues. The CDR3 here is CASSLGANQPQHF. CDR3 in DNA: TGCGCCAGCAGCTTGGGGGCAAATCAGCCCCAGCATTTT.

The rearrangement links TRBV4-2 to TRBJ1-4; D is unresolved. This CDR3 has 16 residues. Germline values: CDR1 LGHNA, CDR2 YNFKEQ. The V end lost 0 bases, the J end lost 3 bases, and 11 bases lay between the germline ends. DNA of the CDR3: TGTGCCAGCAGCCAAGAGAATGGGTCATCTAATGAAAAACTGTTTTTT. Amino acid sequence: CASSQENGSSNEKLFF.

The CDR3 spells CASSISWHNQETQYF. The CDR3 nucleotides read TGTGCCAGTAGTATATCGTGGCACAACCAAGAGACCCAGTACTTC. This chain connects TRBV19 to TRBJ2-5; D gene uncertain. CDR1 is LNHDA and CDR2 is SQIVND in the germline V gene (reference sequence). Trimming removed 2 bases from V and 0 bases from J, with 10 bases in between. The CDR3 runs to 15 residues.

This chain uses TRBV7-9 with TRBJ2-2, with 7 positions matching TRBD2. V gave up 5 bases and J gave up 7 bases; unmatched junction bases: 10. Germline lookup yields CDR1 SEHNR and CDR2 FQNEAQ (reference sequence). The length of the CDR3 is 15 residues. In nucleotides, the CDR3 is TGTGCCAGCAGCCCCAGTGGGAGGGGAATCGGGGAGCTGTTTTTT. Translation: CASSPSGRGIGELFF.

This chain links TRBV6-5 with TRBJ2-2; no clear D gene. Trimming took off 2 bases at V and 4 bases at J, with 8 bases between the two ends. This CDR3 is 14 amino acids long. Germline lookup yields CDR1 MNHEY and CDR2 SVGAGI. CDR3 sequence (DNA): TGTGCCAGCAGTTACAAGGTGGCCACCGGGGAGCTGTTTTTT. This translates into CASSYKVATGELFF.

The chain joins TRBV2 to TRBJ2-1; 14 nucleotides match TRBD2. The V segment lost 5 bases and the J segment 8 bases; nucleotides outside the gene matches: 8. From germline, CDR1 is SNHLY and CDR2 FYNNEI. The CDR3 loop spans 16 amino acids. CDR3 residues: CASSPTGLAGVDEQFF. The CDR3 DNA reads as TGTGCCAGCAGTCCCACGGGACTAGCGGGGGTCGATGAGCAGTTCTTC.

The CDR3 bases are TGCAGCGTTGAACATGGCTACACCTTC. Translation: CSVEHGYTF. The V call is TRBV29-1, the J call TRBJ1-2; no firm D call. This CDR3 has 9 amino acids. Trimming removed 2 bases at V and 6 bases at J, with 1 base between. Germline V lookup: CDR1 SQVTM, CDR2 ANQGSEA.

The chain uses TRBV9 and TRBJ2-4, with 10 nucleotides matching TRBD1. This CDR3 comprises 16 residues. Germline values: CDR1 SGDLS, CDR2 YYNGEE. J gave up 6 bases and V 4 bases, and 10 bases lay outside the gene matches. The CDR3 here is CASSLGQGVNVNIQYF. CDR3 nucleotides: TGTGCCAGCAGCCTCGGACAGGGGGTTAATGTAAACATTCAGTACTTC.

V and J are TRBV28 and TRBJ2-1; no clear D. Looked up from germline, CDR1 is MDHEN and CDR2 is SYDVKM. CDR3 size: 13 residues. With 2 bases removed from V and 0 bases from J, the gap between germline ends came to 2 bases. The DNA for the CDR3 is TGTGCCAGCAGTTTAACCTCCTACAATGAGCAGTTCTTC. It specifies CASSLTSYNEQFF.

The table lists this clone with a count of one. This sequence joins TRBV4-3 and TRBJ2-5; tentatively, D is TRBD1 (6 bases). This CDR3 is built from 16 residues. The V gene lost 3 bases and the J gene lost 2 bases, with 16 bases spanning the gap. Germline loops: CDR1 LGHNA, CDR2 YSLEER. The CDR3 loop reads CASSQGFSGTQETQYF. CDR3 nucleotide sequence: TGCGCCAGCAGCCAGGGCTTTTCGGGGACACAAGAGACCCAGTACTTC.